This T cell receptor (beta chain) was retrieved from a study of identical twins. One entry per CDR3 protein, called by TCRdb with MiXCR from the 5' RACE reads. The table records 150,000 or so distinct CDR3 sequences, roughly 3.5% of them present only once. The study, taken as a whole, reports: Modelling approaches yielded underestimates of out-of-frame TCR alpha sharing between monozygotic twins.

CDR3 length: 15 amino acids. Trimming left V 5 bases short and J 0 bases short, with 11 bases between. Germline CDR1 reads MDHEN; CDR2 reads SYDVKM. Regarding this clonotype: Its antigen is unknown.

This receptor was taken from a young man in good health. Sequenced material: memory T cells sorted from blood. The chain employs TRBV28 and TRBJ1-3, with D uncertain. CDR3 protein: CASSLHASSGNTIYF. In DNA, the CDR3 is TGTGCCAGCAGTCTCCACGCAAGCTCTGGAAACACCATATATTTT.